One and the same sample provided the 16 T cell receptor beta chains below, sequenced in a study of spatial heterogeneity in lung cancer. Sample time point: sample taken at primary tumor resection. The input material, whole RNA from tumor, nontumor lung or frozen PBMC, was sequenced unsorted. TCRdb re-analysed the 5' RACE reads in MiXCR, keeping a single row per CDR3 protein. The sample carries a few thousand distinct CDR3 sequences, about 31% recorded once. The sequencing used PBMCs, collected at surgery. The receptors were sampled from a female donor with early-stage non-small cell lung cancer.

This clonotype has only a few counts. This beta chain represents an off-target read in a library built for alpha chains; its size is of limited meaning. The chain combines TRBV3-1 with TRBJ1-2, with a weak D call TRBD1 (6 bases). Per the germline V gene, CDR1 is LGHDT and CDR2 is YNNKEL (reference sequence). The CDR3 length is 15 residues. Trimming removed 4 bases from V and 9 bases from J, with 21 bases in between. As DNA, the CDR3 is TGTGCCAGCAGCCCCATAGGTCGGGGGGCGAAAAGCTACACCTTC. Protein: CASSPIGRGAKSYTF. Using reference TRBV3-1 and TRBJ1-2 for the parts outside the CDR3, the full variable domain is DTAVSQTPKYLVTQMGNDKSIKCEQNLGHDTMYWYKQDSKKFLKIMFSYNNKELIINETVPNRFSPKSPDKAHLNLHINSLELGDSAVYFCASSPIGRGAKSYTFGSGTRLTVV.

Of note for this clonotype: A library prepared for alpha chains yielded this beta chain as an off-target read; its size is of little meaning. The chain couples TRBV12-3 or TRBV12-4 to TRBJ2-5; 8 nucleotides line up with TRBD1. V gave up 4 bases and J gave up 5 bases; unmatched junction bases: 6. The CDR3 runs to 14 residues. As DNA, the CDR3 is TGTGCCAGCAGTTCCCACAGGGGGGCTGAGACCCAGTACTTC. The encoded protein is CASSSHRGAETQYF.

This clonotype has only a few counts. This beta chain was picked up by a library intended for alpha chains and is off target, so its count carries little meaning. The V and J genes are TRBV7-2 and TRBJ2-1; 14 bases are a match to TRBD2. With 5 bases clipped from V and 7 bases from J, the junction kept 10 bases outside the gene matches. The CDR3 is 17 amino acids. CDR1 and CDR2 from the germline V gene are SGHTA and FQGNSA. The CDR3 bases are TGTGCCAGCAGCCGGACTAGCGGGAGGAATATGGCTAATGAGCAGTTCTTC. It specifies CASSRTSGRNMANEQFF. Filled out from reference TRBV7-2 and TRBJ2-1, the complete variable domain reads GAGVSQSPSNKVTEKGKDVELRCDPISGHTALYWYRQSLGQGLEFLIYFQGNSAPDKSGLPSDRFSAERTGGSVSTLTIQRTQQEDSAVYLCASSRTSGRNMANEQFFGPGTRLTVL.

A word on this clonotype: The library was built for alpha chains, so this beta chain is an off-target read and its size means little. CDR3 nucleotides: TGTGCCAGCAGTTTACTTAGCAATCAGCCCCAGCATTTT. It yields the protein CASSLLSNQPQHF. The chain couples TRBV28 to TRBJ1-5; D uncertain. The V gene lost 2 bases and the J gene lost 0 bases, with 2 bases spanning the gap. This CDR3 has 13 residues. Germline V gives CDR1 MDHEN, CDR2 SYDVKM.

To note about this clonotype: The library was prepared for alpha chains; this beta chain is a stray read, so its frequency means little. The gene calls are TRBV29-1 and TRBJ2-5; D is uncertain. The germline V and J ends were trimmed by 6 bases and 1 base, with 12 bases remaining between them. This CDR3 comprises 13 residues. Germline CDR1 SQVTM, CDR2 ANQGSEA. The CDR3 DNA is TGCAGCGTCACAGCCGGAGCCCAAGAGACCCAGTACTTC. Translated: CSVTAGAQETQYF.

A word on this clonotype: This beta chain lies outside the target of a library built for alpha chains; its clone size means little. The chain links TRBV7-2 to TRBJ2-2; 7 nucleotides line up with TRBD2. Germline CDR1 and CDR2: SGHTA and FQGNSA. With 0 bases clipped from V and 4 bases from J, the junction kept 5 bases outside the gene matches. CDR3 length equals 16 residues. The CDR3 region has the DNA TGTGCCAGCAGCTTAGCCATGGCTAGCGGCACCGGGGAGCTGTTTTTT. Residues: CASSLAMASGTGELFF.

This clonotype was observed a few times. This beta chain was picked up by a library intended for alpha chains and is off target, so its count carries little meaning. V and J are TRBV12-3 or TRBV12-4 and TRBJ2-5; 8 nucleotides line up with TRBD1. Trimming removed 10 bases from V and 7 bases from J; junction bases left unmatched: 17. The CDR3 totals 15 residues. CDR3 region: CANSRGQGRLGTQYF. In DNA form, the CDR3 reads TGTGCCAACAGCCGCGGACAGGGACGGTTGGGGACCCAGTACTTC.

Details on this clonotype: Within a library made for alpha chains, this beta chain is off target, and its count is uninformative. The V gene is TRBV4-2, the J gene TRBJ2-3; D unclear. This CDR3 is built from 12 residues. The V gene lost 0 bases and the J gene lost 6 bases, with 4 bases spanning the gap. Germline V gene lookup returns CDR1 LGHNA and CDR2 YNFKEQ. CDR3 nucleotides: TGTGCCAGCAGCCAAGAGGGGGATACGCAGTATTTT. Its protein product is CASSQEGDTQYF.

Concerning this clonotype itself: This beta chain slipped into a library made for alpha chains as a stray read, so its size is not meaningful. This chain connects TRBV18 to TRBJ1-5, with 7 bases fitting TRBD1. Germline-derived CDR1 and CDR2 are KGHSH and LQKENI. The CDR3 contains 16 residues. V shed 3 bases and J 5 bases; nucleotides not matched to a gene: 10. CDR3 amino acids: CASSPDRQGVDQPQHF. CDR3 nucleotides: TGTGCCAGCTCACCGGACAGACAGGGTGTTGATCAGCCCCAGCATTTT.

In regard to this clonotype: This beta chain is off target for a library built for alpha chains, so its abundance means little. The V and J genes are TRBV4-3 and TRBJ2-7; 9 bases align to TRBD2. This CDR3 has 16 residues. Trimming at V came to 3 bases and at J to 6 bases, leaving 12 bases not matched to a gene. CDR1 and CDR2 (germline): LGHNA, YSLEER. The CDR3 region is CASSHMIVAGALEQYV. The DNA of the CDR3 is TGCGCCAGCAGCCATATGATAGTAGCGGGAGCCCTCGAGCAGTACGTC.

This clonotype was observed once. This beta chain was picked up by a library intended for alpha chains and is off target, so its count carries little meaning. The V call is TRBV12-3 or TRBV12-4, the J call TRBJ2-1; tentatively, D is TRBD2 (5 bases). V was shortened by 3 bases and J by 2 bases, with 14 bases between the two germline ends. The length of the CDR3 is 16 residues. This chain's CDR3 is CASSLGSGIPYNEQFF. As DNA, the CDR3 is TGTGCCAGCAGTTTGGGAAGCGGAATCCCCTACAATGAGCAGTTCTTC.

There are a few counts of this clonotype. This beta chain is an off-target read within a library intended for alpha chains, so its frequency means little. The chain carries TRBV27 and TRBJ2-1; TRBD2 matches 10 bases. CDR1 MNHEY and CDR2 SMNVEV come from the germline V gene (reference sequence). The V and J ends lost 4 bases and 5 bases, in that order; junction bases with no gene match: 8. The CDR3 sequence is 16 residues long. CDR3 sequence (DNA): TGTGCCAGCAGTTCGCCCCTAGCGGGAGTCGACAATGAGCAGTTCTTC. Its protein is CASSSPLAGVDNEQFF.

A note on this clonotype: A junction boundary mismatches the germline segment, possibly from a read error. This beta chain is a stray sequence in a library constructed for alpha chains; its clone size is not meaningful. This chain connects TRBV7-7 to TRBJ2-2; 11 nucleotides match TRBD2. The CDR3 loop spans 18 amino acids. Germline V lookup: CDR1 SSHAT, CDR2 FNYEAQ (reference sequence). The CDR3 nucleotides read TGTGCTAGCAGCTTATGGCTACTAGCGGGAGTAATTACCGGGGAGCTGTTTTTT. Protein product: CASSLWLLAGVITGELFF. The full variable domain, rest sourced from reference TRBV7-7 and TRBJ2-2, is GAGVSQSPRYKVTKRGQDVTLRCDPISSHATLYWYQQALGQGPEFLTYFNYEAQPDKSGLPSDRFSAERPEGSISTLTIQRTEQRDSAMYRCASSLWLLAGVITGELFFGEGSRLTVL.

Concerning this clonotype itself: This beta chain is an unintended read in a library built for alpha chains; its size means little. The rearrangement joins TRBV24-1 to TRBJ2-5; 10 positions agree with TRBD2. The germline V gene has CDR1 KGHDR and CDR2 SFDVKD. After removal of 2 bases from V and 2 bases from J, the junction contained 4 bases not matched to a gene. The CDR3 extends over 16 amino acids. DNA for the CDR3: TGTGCCACCAGTGATTCGGGACTAGCGAGGCAAGAGACCCAGTACTTC. Its protein product is CATSDSGLARQETQYF.

By sample share, this clonotype is medium-sized. This beta chain was picked up by a library intended for alpha chains and is off target, so its count carries little meaning. V is TRBV19 and J is TRBJ2-3; 9 nucleotides align to TRBD2. Trimming removed 5 bases from V and 1 base from J; junction bases left unmatched: 4. The CDR3 consists of 15 residues. The V gene's germline CDR1 is LNHDA and CDR2 SQIVND (reference sequence). The CDR3 is CASSGTSRRTDTQYF. CDR3 DNA: TGTGCCAGTAGTGGGACTAGCAGGCGCACAGATACGCAGTATTTT.

As to this clonotype: With the library built for alpha chains, this beta chain is off target and its frequency is not meaningful. V is TRBV12-3 or TRBV12-4 and J is TRBJ2-1, with D possibly TRBD2 on 5 matching bases. The length of the CDR3 is 13 residues. Trimming shortened V by 6 bases and J by 9 bases, and 15 bases separated the two germline ends. CDR3 sequence: CASSPCEGGEQFF. CDR3 nucleotides: TGTGCCAGCAGCCCATGTGAGGGTGGTGAGCAGTTCTTC.